The next 19 T cell receptor beta chains were all read from a single sample in a study of molecular identifiers for immune sequencing clone quantification (dated by TCRdb to between 2018 and 2020). Libraries were constructed by PCR. The sample was run on a NextSeq 500. The public sequencing data were trimmed at Q25 with fastp and processed into clonotypes with MiXCR by TCRdb, which kept only in-frame beta chains. Here each entry gathers all rows of one CDR3 protein and keeps the most common genes and DNA. For this sample the table gives 97,000 or so distinct CDR3 sequences, of which about a third were detected only once. In total, the top ten clones hold about a tenth of the sample. Sequencing used naive CD8+ T cells from blood, with Jurkat cell RNA spiked in. In the paper's terms, the cell subset or site label means: FACS-sorted CD8+CD4-CCR7+CD45RA+ naive T cells. The origin of the receptors is a human donor in good health. Some libraries in this study had Jurkat cell RNA spiked in.

Details on this clonotype: One base away lies a much larger clone, so this may be a sequencing read error. The chain employs TRBV12-3 or TRBV12-4 and TRBJ1-1; 7 bases map to TRBD1. V lost 6 bases and J lost 6; bases outside the gene matches: 10. This CDR3 contains 14 residues. Here the CDR3 reads CASSRGGYFAEAFF. The CDR3 DNA follows: TGTGCCAGCAGCCGAGGGGGCTACTTCGCTGAAGCTTTCTTT.

The rearrangement links TRBV27 to TRBJ2-3; D ambiguous. With 4 bases removed from V and 12 bases from J, the gap between germline ends came to 14 bases. Germline assignment: CDR1 MNHEY and CDR2 SMNVEV (reference sequence). The CDR3 extends over 12 amino acids. CDR3 protein: CASSSDPAPQYF. CDR3 DNA: TGTGCCAGCAGTTCCGACCCAGCCCCCCAGTATTTT.

This clonotype came up many times. The chain joins TRBV19 to TRBJ2-7; no definite D call. In germline, CDR1 is LNHDA, CDR2 SQIVND (reference sequence). Trimming cost V 6 bases and J 0 bases, with 12 bases left between them. This CDR3 has 14 residues. The CDR3 DNA is TGTGCCAGTAGCTCGACGGTAAGCTCCTACGAGCAGTACTTC. Translating it yields CASSSTVSSYEQYF.

J is TRBJ2-1 and V is TRBV7-2, with D unresolved. CDR1 is SGHTA and CDR2 is FQGNSA in the germline V gene. CDR3 length equals 13 residues. V gave up 4 bases and J gave up 13 bases, with 17 bases separating them. CDR3 sequence reads: CASSSYLEVSQFF. The CDR3 DNA sequence: TGTGCCAGCAGCTCTTATCTGGAAGTCTCACAGTTCTTC.

This clonotype has only a few counts. The rearrangement links TRBV3-1 to TRBJ2-5; no reliable D call. This CDR3 is 15 amino acids long. Trimming pared 3 bases from V and 6 bases from J, leaving 17 bases between. CDR1 LGHDT and CDR2 YNNKEL come from the germline V gene (reference sequence). CDR3 in amino acids: CASSQVAVPPKTQYF. The CDR3 DNA reads TGTGCCAGCAGCCAGGTCGCGGTCCCACCCAAGACCCAGTACTTC.

In its sample, this clonotype was seen many times. The chain links TRBV2 to TRBJ2-7, with D perhaps TRBD1 (5 bases). The CDR3 sequence is 15 residues long. Trimming shortened V by 1 base and J by 2 bases, and 12 bases separated the two germline ends. The germline V gene encodes CDR1 SNHLY and CDR2 FYNNEI. CDR3 protein: CASSEGQGMPYEQYF. CDR3 DNA sequence: TGTGCCAGCAGTGAAGGTCAGGGTATGCCCTACGAGCAGTACTTC.

In its sample, this clonotype was seen a few times. The V call is TRBV12-3 or TRBV12-4, the J call TRBJ2-1; TRBD2 agrees at 7 bases. The V and J ends lost 5 bases and 10 bases, in that order; junction bases with no gene match: 5. The CDR3 spans 12 residues. CDR3 bases: TGTGCCAGCAGTGGGCTGACTAGCGAGCAGTTCTTC. Amino acids: CASSGLTSEQFF.

This clonotype was seen ten or more times. The chain combines TRBV4-1 with TRBJ2-3; D gene uncertain. Trimming took 4 bases from V and 3 from J, leaving 5 bases between them. Germline V lookup: CDR1 MGHRA, CDR2 YSYEKL. CDR3 size: 12 residues. The CDR3 loop reads CASSPTTDTQYF. CDR3 in DNA: TGCGCCAGCAGCCCAACAACAGATACGCAGTATTTT.

The chain is built from TRBV2 and TRBJ2-1; either TRBD1 or TRBD2 may supply D (5 bases each). V shed 9 bases and J shed 7 bases, with 13 bases lying between them. Germline CDR1 reads SNHLY; CDR2 reads FYNNEI. The CDR3 extends over 12 amino acids. CDR3 in amino acids: CARGVDWNEQFF. CDR3 coding DNA: TGTGCCAGGGGGGTTGACTGGAATGAGCAGTTCTTC.

This clonotype was observed a few times. The chain couples TRBV4-1 to TRBJ1-5; TRBD1 matches 8 bases. The V gene's germline CDR1 is MGHRA and CDR2 YSYEKL. V was pared by 0 bases and J by 2 bases, with 3 bases of the junction left unmatched. There are 16 residues in the CDR3. The CDR3 sequence: CASSQDRGPGNQPQHF. The CDR3 nucleotides are TGCGCCAGCAGCCAAGACAGGGGGCCGGGCAATCAGCCCCAGCATTTT.

This sequence joins TRBV5-1 and TRBJ2-3; D is uncertain. The germline V gene has CDR1 SGHRS and CDR2 YFSETQ. The CDR3 loop spans 13 amino acids. Trimming took off 5 bases at V and 8 bases at J, with 15 bases between the two ends. In DNA form, the CDR3 reads TGCGCCAGCAGGGAGACAAACGCAGTTACGCAGTATTTT. Protein: CASRETNAVTQYF.

This clonotype was detected ten times or more. The V call is TRBV7-2, the J call TRBJ2-7, with D perhaps TRBD1 (7 bases). The CDR3 is 15 residues long. V lost 4 bases to trimming and J lost 5 bases, with 18 bases between them. Germline V lookup: CDR1 SGHTA, CDR2 FQGNSA. CDR3 region: CASSSRDSYPHEQYF. The CDR3 region has the DNA TGTGCCAGCAGCTCGCGGGACAGCTACCCCCACGAGCAGTACTTC. Drawing the rest from reference TRBV7-2 and TRBJ2-7, the complete variable domain is GAGVSQSPSNKVTEKGKDVELRCDPISGHTALYWYRQSLGQGLEFLIYFQGNSAPDKSGLPSDRFSAERTGGSVSTLTIQRTQQEDSAVYLCASSSRDSYPHEQYFGPGTRLTVT.

A few counts support this clonotype. This chain uses TRBV4-1 with TRBJ2-7; 10 bases fit TRBD2. Germline trimming cut 2 bases from V and 3 bases from J; bases unmatched to any gene: 7. Germline CDR1 MGHRA, CDR2 YSYEKL. This CDR3 has 16 residues. CDR3 region: CASSQQPGLANYEQYF. CDR3 DNA sequence: TGCGCCAGCAGCCAACAACCGGGACTAGCGAACTACGAGCAGTACTTC.

On this clonotype itself: This CDR3 fails to terminate in the conserved phenylalanine or tryptophan, so it likely reflects a read error. The chain couples TRBV9 to TRBJ2-7, with TRBD2 identical over 8 bases. The CDR3 is 12 residues long. Germline-derived CDR1 and CDR2 are SGDLS and YYNGEE. Trimming removed 3 bases from V and 4 bases from J; junction bases left unmatched: 0. The CDR3 region has the DNA TGTGCCAGCAGCGCTAGCGGGTACGAGCAGTACTCC. Translating it yields CASSASGYEQYS.

This clonotype was seen only a few times. The V and J genes are TRBV7-2 and TRBJ2-3, with TRBD2 matching 14 bases. The CDR3 length is 18 residues. With V trimmed by 5 bases and J by 6 bases, 13 bases remained unmatched. Germline lookup yields CDR1 SGHTA and CDR2 FQGNSA. The CDR3 sequence: CASSPVTSGRAFIDTQYF. Written as DNA, the CDR3 is TGTGCCAGCAGCCCAGTGACTAGCGGGAGGGCCTTCATCGATACGCAGTATTTT.

This clonotype was detected ten times or more. The chain links TRBV5-6 to TRBJ2-1; D uncertain. Germline assignment: CDR1 SGHDT and CDR2 YYEEEE. V was pared by 0 bases and J by 9 bases, with 10 bases between. There are 13 residues in the CDR3. The CDR3 nucleotides are TGTGCCAGCAGCTTGGGGTCGTCAGTTGAGCAGTTCTTC. This gives the protein CASSLGSSVEQFF.

V usage is TRBV20-1 and J usage is TRBJ2-1; 9 bases map to TRBD2. V shed 2 bases and J 5 bases; nucleotides not matched to a gene: 1. Germline V CDR1 and CDR2: DFQATT, SNEGSKA (reference sequence). The CDR3 has 13 amino acids. The CDR3 here is CSARWTSDNEQFF. The CDR3 region has the DNA TGCAGTGCTAGATGGACTAGCGACAATGAGCAGTTCTTC.

This rearrangement joins TRBV4-1 to TRBJ1-1; D is uncertain. CDR3 length: 14 amino acids. Germline V gene data show CDR1 as MGHRA and CDR2 as YSYEKL. Trimming took off 1 base at V and 7 bases at J, with 13 bases between the two ends. CDR3 residues: CASSQVGRRDEAFF. The DNA for the CDR3 is TGCGCCAGCAGCCAAGTCGGCAGACGGGATGAAGCTTTCTTT.

This clonotype was detected many times. DNA of the CDR3: TGTGCCAGCGTCCCGCCTTACCGGAGGGACCAGCCCCAGCATTTT. Its protein product is CASVPPYRRDQPQHF. The chain is built from TRBV28 and TRBJ1-5; a possible D gene is TRBD1 (5 bases). Trimming took off 8 bases at V and 7 bases at J, with 21 bases between the two ends. Per the germline V gene, CDR1 is MDHEN and CDR2 is SYDVKM. CDR3 length: 15 residues.